This TCR beta chain was obtained from a study of shared clonotypes between healthy human individuals. Measured with immunoSEQ multiplex PCR; TCRdb has only the in-frame clones, and not every one. The table lists approximately 240,000 clones, approximately 70% of them singletons. The CDR3 contains 14 residues. V dropped 5 bases and J dropped 4 bases, with 15 bases sitting between them. CDR1 and CDR2 from the germline V gene are SGHDT and YYEEEE. Material: memory CD4+ T cells sorted from blood. Specified subset: CD45RA-negative fraction. The clonotype was recovered from a man between 25 and 39 years old in good health. The rearrangement links TRBV5-6 to TRBJ2-5; TRBD1 might be the D (6 bases). In DNA, the CDR3 is TGTGCCAGCAGTACCCGACAGGTGAGAGAGACCCAGTACTTC. Protein sequence: CASSTRQVRETQYF.